Listed here are 25 T cell receptor beta chains from one sample, sequenced in a study of a mutant IDH1 vaccine in newly diagnosed glioma. Method: immunoSEQ multiplex PCR; TCRdb's copy keeps in-frame clones and lacks some. The data contain some 32,000 clones, over 85% of them singletons. No antigen is known for these receptors. Time point indicated: week 47, end of study. It was 300 ug of mutant IDH1 20-mer peptide that made up each vaccine dose, given with topical imiquimod. The material sequenced was PBMCs, taken from a glioma patient whose treatment included an IDH1 peptide vaccine. The source of these receptors is a man between 35 and 55 years old with glioma.

The V and J genes are TRBV15 and TRBJ1-2; D perhaps matches TRBD1 (5 bases). The V gene's germline CDR1 is LNHNV and CDR2 YYDKDF (reference sequence). Trimming took off 5 bases at V and 4 bases at J, with 14 bases between the two ends. The CDR3 has 14 residues. The CDR3: CATSDRWGGYGYTF. The CDR3 DNA sequence: TGTGCCACCAGCGATCGATGGGGGGGCTATGGCTACACCTTC.

This chain joins TRBV29-1 and TRBJ2-2; tentatively, D is TRBD1 (6 bases). Germline V CDR1 and CDR2: SQVTM, ANQGSEA. The V end lost 6 bases, the J end lost 6 bases, and 8 bases lay between the germline ends. This CDR3 has 11 amino acids. The CDR3 loop is CSVGAAGELFF. For the CDR3, the DNA is TGCAGCGTGGGGGCCGCCGGGGAGCTGTTTTTT.

The CDR3 DNA sequence: TGTGCCAGCAGTGTGACTAGCGGGGTCTACGAGCAGTACGTC. Amino acids: CASSVTSGVYEQYV. The rearrangement links TRBV2 to TRBJ2-7, with 11 nucleotides matching TRBD2. The ends lost 4 bases at V and 3 bases at J; junction bases unmatched: 2. CDR1 is SNHLY, CDR2 FYNNEI, per germline. The CDR3 runs to 14 residues.

The chain links TRBV4-1 to TRBJ1-3; D is unclear. The CDR3 is 16 residues long. V shed 0 bases and J shed 4 bases, with 13 bases lying between them. The germline V gene encodes CDR1 MGHRA and CDR2 YSYEKL. The CDR3 DNA is TGCGCCAGCAGCCAAGATACGTACATGCGCGGAAACACCATATATTTT. It yields the protein CASSQDTYMRGNTIYF.

This sequence joins TRBV29-1 and TRBJ2-5; maybe TRBD2 (6 bases). The CDR3 totals 15 residues. Germline V gene lookup returns CDR1 SQVTM and CDR2 ANQGSEA. The CDR3 reads CNGRRDRSGEETQYF. Here the CDR3 DNA reads TGCAACGGACGACGGGATCGTTCGGGGGAAGAGACCCAGTACTTC.

CDR3 in amino acids: CASSLARATNEKLFF. CDR3 nucleotide sequence: TGTGCCAGCAGCTTAGCCAGGGCAACTAATGAAAAACTGTTTTTT. The genes are TRBV11-2 and TRBJ1-4, with a weak D call TRBD1 (5 bases). Trimming removed 1 base at V and 0 bases at J, with 6 bases between. This CDR3 spans 15 amino acids. From germline, CDR1 is SGHAT and CDR2 FQNNGV.

CDR3 in DNA: TGTGCCAGCTCGCCCCGGGACGGACTGCCTGAAGCTTTCTTT. Translation: CASSPRDGLPEAFF. The rearrangement uses TRBV18 and TRBJ1-1, with D possibly being TRBD1 (5 bases). The CDR3 has 14 residues. Per the germline V gene, CDR1 is KGHSH and CDR2 is LQKENI. V was pared by 6 bases and J by 6 bases, with 17 bases between.

This chain links TRBV9 with TRBJ2-7, with 11 bases that match TRBD2. The junction had 16 bases not matched to a gene; V was cut back by 4 bases and J by 1 base. The CDR3 length is 19 residues. In germline, CDR1 is SGDLS, CDR2 YYNGEE. The DNA for the CDR3 is TGTGCCAGCAGCTTTTGGATACTAGCGGGGGTTATTAGGTCCTACGAGCAGTACGTC. This gives the protein CASSFWILAGVIRSYEQYV.

This clone was counted a single time. In the same sample, other DNA sequences code for this CDR3. J is TRBJ2-2 and V is TRBV10-3; the D gene is possibly TRBD1 (6 bases). V was cut by 4 bases and J by 5 bases, with 14 bases left in between. The germline CDR1 and CDR2 sequences are ENHRY and SYGVKD. This CDR3 spans 15 amino acids. Written as DNA, the CDR3 is TGTGCCATCAGTGTAGGCAGGGGTGGGACCGGGGAGCTGTTTTTT. As protein: CAISVGRGGTGELFF.

This chain links TRBV6-5 with TRBJ1-2; TRBD1 agrees at 8 bases. The CDR3 totals 13 residues. The V segment lost 4 bases and the J segment 8 bases; nucleotides outside the gene matches: 6. The germline V gene has CDR1 MNHEY and CDR2 SVGAGI. CDR3 sequence: CASSSGGGRGYTF. CDR3 DNA: TGTGCCAGCAGTTCAGGGGGCGGGAGGGGCTACACCTTC.

This chain connects TRBV7-9 to TRBJ1-2; D ambiguous. The CDR3 runs 13 residues. CDR1 and CDR2 (germline): SEHNR, FQNEAQ (reference sequence). Trimming stripped 5 bases from V and 5 bases from J, with 12 bases between. The CDR3 DNA reads TGTGCCAGCAGCCCACACATCCCATATGGCTACACCTTC. It encodes CASSPHIPYGYTF. The full variable domain, rest sourced from reference TRBV7-9 and TRBJ1-2, is DTGVSQNPRHKITKRGQNVTFRCDPISEHNRLYWYRQTLGQGPEFLTYFQNEAQLEKSRLLSDRFSAERPKGSFSTLEIQRTEQGDSAMYLCASSPHIPYGYTFGSGTRLTVV.

J is TRBJ2-3 and V is TRBV9, with 11 bases that match TRBD2. Germline V CDR1 and CDR2: SGDLS, YYNGEE. There are 16 residues in the CDR3. V lost 4 bases, J lost 2 bases, and 6 bases stayed unmatched. The CDR3 DNA follows: TGTGCCAGCAGCATCGGGACTAGCGGATTCACAGATACGCAGTATTTT. Residues: CASSIGTSGFTDTQYF.

The chain couples TRBV5-3 to TRBJ2-7, with D perhaps matching TRBD2 (6 bases). TRBV5-3 is annotated as an ORF whose role is uncertain. Trimming removed 7 bases at V and 0 bases at J, with 20 bases between. The length of the CDR3 is 16 residues. CDR3 sequence (DNA): TGTGCCAGACGTCCCCTAGCGTTCCGTTGCTCCTACGAGCAGTACTTC. Translation: CARRPLAFRCSYEQYF.

The chain has TRBV2 and TRBJ2-7; possible D gene TRBD2, 5 bases. V gave up 8 bases and J gave up 6 bases, with 17 bases separating them. The V gene's germline CDR1 is SNHLY and CDR2 FYNNEI. CDR3 length: 13 amino acids. As DNA, the CDR3 is TGTGCCAGCCGACCACTGGAGGTGAGCGAGCAGTACGTC. It codes for CASRPLEVSEQYV.

This clone has more than one count but fewer than ten. V and J are TRBV10-3 and TRBJ2-7; possibly TRBD2 for D (6 bases). V lost 3 bases and J 6 bases, leaving 9 bases between the germline ends. Germline V gene lookup returns CDR1 ENHRY and CDR2 SYGVKD. This CDR3 has 12 residues. The CDR3 is CAISDGGFEQYV. The CDR3 region has the DNA TGTGCCATCAGTGATGGGGGGTTCGAGCAGTACGTC.

The chain has TRBV6-1 and TRBJ2-5; D is perhaps TRBD1 (6 bases). The V gene lost 8 bases and the J gene lost 5 bases, with 15 bases spanning the gap. CDR3 length: 13 amino acids. Germline V lookup: CDR1 MNHNS, CDR2 SASEGT. CDR3 bases: TGTGCCAGCCTTCGGACAGATAGGGAGACCCAGTACTTC. This translates into CASLRTDRETQYF.

J is TRBJ1-1 and V is TRBV6-5, with TRBD1 matching 7 bases. Unmatched junction bases numbered 5, after V lost 6 bases and J lost 4 bases. Germline values: CDR1 MNHEY, CDR2 SVGAGI. The CDR3 is 13 residues long. The CDR3 reads CASSRQGATEAFF. As DNA, the CDR3 is TGTGCCAGCAGCCGACAGGGTGCCACTGAAGCTTTCTTT.

The chain couples TRBV2 to TRBJ2-3, with D maybe TRBD2 (5 bases). The V end was cut by 0 bases, the J end by 4 bases, with 14 bases between. This CDR3 is 16 amino acids long. CDR1 is SNHLY and CDR2 is FYNNEI in the germline V gene. The CDR3 spells CASSEASRAGSDTQYF. The CDR3 region has the DNA TGTGCCAGCAGTGAAGCGTCGCGGGCCGGGTCAGATACGCAGTATTTT. The complete variable domain, with remaining parts taken from reference TRBV2 and TRBJ2-3, reads EPEVTQTPSHQVTQMGQEVILRCVPISNHLYFYWYRQILGQKVEFLVSFYNNEISEKSEIFDDQFSVERPDGSNFTLKIRSTKLEDSAMYFCASSEASRAGSDTQYFGPGTRLTVL.

The V gene is TRBV5-6, the J gene TRBJ2-4; 7 nucleotides match TRBD1. V gave up 5 bases and J gave up 6 bases; unmatched junction bases: 8. The CDR3 is 14 amino acids. Per the germline V gene, CDR1 is SGHDT and CDR2 is YYEEEE. The chain's CDR3 is CASRQGLAGNIQYF. DNA of the CDR3: TGTGCCAGCAGACAGGGGTTGGCAGGAAACATTCAGTACTTC. Full variable domain (remainder filled in from reference TRBV5-6 and TRBJ2-4): DAGVTQSPTHLIKTRGQQVTLRCSPKSGHDTVSWYQQALGQGPQFIFQYYEEEERQRGNFPDRFSGHQFPNYSSELNVNALLLGDSALYLCASRQGLAGNIQYFGAGTRLSVL.

The genes are TRBV25-1 and TRBJ2-7, with D tentatively TRBD1 (6 bases). The germline V gene encodes CDR1 MGHDK and CDR2 SYGVNS. CDR3 size: 14 residues. V lost 3 bases to trimming and J lost 5 bases, with 14 bases between them. CDR3 region: CASSDTGRFHEQYF. The CDR3 DNA is TGTGCCAGCAGTGACACAGGGCGGTTCCACGAGCAGTACTTC.

The rearrangement uses TRBV7-2 and TRBJ2-2, with D hard to call. V gave up 0 bases and J gave up 4 bases, with 6 bases separating them. Germline CDR1 reads SGHTA; CDR2 reads FQGNSA. CDR3 length equals 14 residues. The CDR3 spells CASSLAGRTGELFF. The DNA of the CDR3 is TGTGCCAGCAGCTTAGCGGGTCGCACCGGGGAGCTGTTTTTT.

The genes are TRBV28 and TRBJ1-2; no firm D call. V gave up 3 bases and J gave up 7 bases, with 6 bases separating them. Germline CDR1 and CDR2: MDHEN and SYDVKM. The length of the CDR3 is 11 residues. This chain's CDR3 is CASSLIGGYTF. The CDR3 DNA reads TGTGCCAGCAGTTTGATTGGTGGCTACACCTTC.

In nucleotides, the CDR3 is TGTGCCAGCAGCTTAAAAGTCACCGGGGAGCTGTTTTTT. This sequence encodes CASSLKVTGELFF. The chain links TRBV11-2 to TRBJ2-2; no clear D. The CDR3 is made up of 13 amino acids. V lost 2 bases and J 4 bases, leaving 5 bases between the germline ends. The germline CDR1 and CDR2 sequences are SGHAT and FQNNGV.

The gene calls are TRBV4-1 and TRBJ1-5; the D is unclear. Germline values: CDR1 MGHRA, CDR2 YSYEKL. The CDR3 length is 15 residues. V lost 1 base and J 6 bases, leaving 13 bases between the germline ends. The CDR3 sequence: CASSQGSTFGQPQHF. The CDR3 nucleotides are TGCGCCAGCAGCCAAGGGTCTACGTTCGGTCAGCCCCAGCATTTT.

The chain carries TRBV5-1 and TRBJ1-2, with D unclear. The germline CDR1 and CDR2 sequences are SGHRS and YFSETQ. Trimming cost V 1 base and J 0 bases, with 7 bases left between them. CDR3 size: 14 residues. The CDR3: CASSLNGPNYGYTF. DNA for the CDR3: TGCGCCAGCAGCTTGAACGGCCCTAACTATGGCTACACCTTC.